The following is a TCR beta chain sequence with its context. Its antigen is unknown. Clones were sequenced by immunoSEQ multiplex PCR, and TCRdb holds only the in-frame ones, with some missing. There are 65,000 to 95,000 clones in the sample; about 92% occur only once, and approximately 6.5% lies in the top ten. The CDR3 runs 15 residues. The germline V gene has CDR1 SGHTA and CDR2 FQGTGA. V gave up 3 bases and J gave up 4 bases, with 15 bases separating them. The sample comes from a study of T cell responses to AZD1222 COVID-19 vaccine. Study results and limitations: Unmutated variant regions reportedly attract nearly half of all spike-specific TCRs. Clonal diversity was possibly underestimated, and the donors were mostly white British, with more females.

V and J are TRBV7-3 and TRBJ2-5; perhaps TRBD1 as D (6 bases). The specimen comprised peripheral blood, sampled on day 0 of MenACWY control vaccination. The source is an adult in good health. CDR3 sequence reads: CASSFGAARGETQYF. The CDR3 region has the DNA TGTGCCAGCAGCTTCGGCGCAGCCAGGGGAGAGACCCAGTACTTC.